This record covers a single T cell receptor (beta chain). It has no known antigen specificity. Per-base quality was not reported, and no clone a single base away is much larger than it. The cohort was made up of 666 healthy bone marrow donors. All cohort members were sampled while nominally healthy, although unrecorded immune exposures were likely present. The donor tested CMV seronegative, placing the donor among the 352 seronegative members of the cohort. A peripheral blood sample was collected from each donor, and TCR beta sequencing was performed on peripheral blood mononuclear cells. The Qiagen DNeasy Blood Extraction Kit was used to extract genomic DNA from the blood cell samples. From cysteine to phenylalanine, the CDR3 is 15 amino acids long. CDR3 DNA is the only sequence kept; it has 45 bases, read in frame from the first base. Taken from the germline V gene (reference sequence), the CDR1 and CDR2 loops are SEHNR and FQNEAQ. Trimming leaves V shorter by 5 bases and J shorter by 2 bases, with the junction holding 3 bases beyond the gene matches.

Library preparation used the immunoSEQ multiplex PCR assay. A mixture of 60 forward primers for TCR Vbeta segments and 13 reverse primers for TCR Jbeta segments was used in the multiplex PCR. The CDR3 region of rearranged TCR beta genes was amplified from genomic DNA by a multiplex PCR assay. On the Illumina HiSeq System, the amplified TCR beta libraries were sequenced as 87-base-pair reads. The study's processing was this. Across the 500 to 850 repertoires, a later analysis counted 60 million to 90 million unique TCR beta chains, 9 million to 14 million of which were shared by at least two donors. Raw reads were error-corrected and collapsed into unique sequences with a nearest-neighbor algorithm that merged closely related sequences to remove PCR and sequencing errors. Alignment of CDR3 sequences to IMGT reference sequences was used to assign V, D and J gene segments. For a sequence to be retained, at least a six-nucleotide match to both a V gene segment and a J gene segment was required. Rearrangements were classified as productive when the CDR3 lacked stop codons and remained in frame with V and J, and all other rearrangements were classified as non-productive. Following IMGT convention, CDR3 was defined as the stretch from the second conserved V-encoded cysteine to the conserved J-encoded phenylalanine. In an earlier analysis of around 540 of the donors, sequences lacking an unambiguous match to a single V gene segment were excluded. In an earlier analysis of 587 of the donors, V segments were called functional above 56.7% productive rearrangements and were called segregating when the between-donor standard deviation exceeded 5%. A statistical classification framework was built to diagnose cytomegalovirus status from the catalog of TCR beta chain sequences. In a later analysis, V and J genes were assigned by comparing TCR nucleotide sequences against IMGT/GENE-DB human TR gene sequences. The TCRdist pipeline was used in a later analysis to assign CDR3 sequences and most-parsimonious VDJ recombination scenarios. In a later analysis, every TCR beta chain was defined by the combination of its CDR3 amino acid sequence and its V-gene family, and reads without a unique V-gene family were dropped. A later analysis removed several hundred highly shared, low-generation-probability nucleotide sequences to deal with suspected cross-contamination and a sequencing artifact. In a later analysis, a clonal expansion index for each public chain was calculated from normalized within-repertoire ranks of inferred template counts. In a later analysis, generation probabilities were computed with a VDJ recombination model fitted to out-of-frame rearrangements, and the resulting probabilities were checked against IGoR. In a later analysis, TCR-TCR, TCR-HLA and TCR-CMV co-occurrence was scored with hypergeometric tests, and a repertoire-size bias correction was applied to TCR pairs. In a later analysis, false discovery rates were estimated by permuting HLA or CMV assignments 20 times. A later analysis grouped co-occurring TCRs with DBSCAN, adding TCRdist sequence similarity when clustering within HLA-allele-positive subsets. Co-occurrence clustering excluded repertoires with fewer than 30,000 or more than 120,000 public chains, plus five with anomalous nucleotide sharing. TCRdb re-hosts the immuneACCESS table, in-frame sequences only. Its copies lack some clones; in the studies checked, an unresolved V gene accounts for under half of them, and the cause for the rest is not known. Clone size and V and J calls were adopted from that table, with D and trimming inferred from the DNA. The sample table contains under 200,000 clones; only one count was recorded for around three quarters of them. The ten biggest clones cover 1.5% to 1.7% of the sample.

The data originate from a study of cytomegalovirus exposure and HLA in healthy donors (dated 2017 in TCRdb). A note on the overall study: An earlier analysis of more than 550 of the donors reported 250 to 350 Gb of sequence data and 95 million to 140 million unique TCR beta sequences obtained from roughly 180 million T cells. To predict cytomegalovirus infection status, the study brought together high-throughput TCR immunosequencing, statistical association of individual TCRs with disease status, and machine learning. In a later analysis, previously published TCR beta repertoires from about 670 donors were re-analyzed and high-resolution HLA genotyping was added so that TCR occurrence patterns could be studied. Typing coverage varied by locus: roughly 620-640 donors for A, B, C, DRB1 and DQB1; roughly 510 for DQA1; more than 600 for DPA1; approximately 470 for DPB1. To decide whether each TCR beta V gene segment behaved as functional or pseudogenic, an earlier analysis of several hundred of the donors relied on high-throughput TCR beta sequencing. Of the roughly 420 genotyped donors, 65% to 90% were placed in the genetic ancestry cluster associated with self-reported Caucasian donors. Among around 400 genotyped donors of the cohort, an average of approximately 230,000 unique TCR beta nucleotide sequences were sequenced per donor, roughly 18% of them non-productive. The study aimed to test whether cataloging public T cell receptors could reveal signatures of past pathogen exposure. The study used immunosequencing to profile the T cell repertoires of approximately 650 subjects and linked those repertoires to cytomegalovirus serostatus. Approximately 300 gigabases of sequencing data and 70 million to 95 million unique TCR sequences made up an early release that covered nearly 650 HLA-typed donors. All discovery cohort repertoires had been generated using a single sequencing platform. A later genetic analysis used genome-wide SNP genotypes for about three fifths of the 666 donors, treating that subset as a discovery cohort. Besides the first cohort of 550 to 750 subjects, a separate validation cohort made up of roughly 120 different subjects was used. Rather than using new phenotypic data, the later analysis identified candidate immune exposures from TCR beta sequences and from how often those sequences occurred across donors. Five DR-DQ haplotypes were handled as single units for association and clustering because linkage in the cohort was strong. Alongside the repertoire data, information on donor age, sex, ethnicity and CMV serostatus was compiled. HLA typing included class I and class II loci at four-digit resolution. Points the paper makes about the study in general: Linkage disequilibrium might explain the correlated functional status among segregating V segments, but an unknown experimental factor could not be ruled out. CMV serostatus was the only immune exposure information available for the cohort. Because HLA typing was missing for some donors at each locus, association tests included only the typed subset. The authors suggested that the approach could potentially be generalized to other disease states and immunological phenotypes. A later genetic analysis reported fewer N-insertions in productive TCRs among donors in an Asian-associated ancestry cluster than the approximately 700-donor mean. The earlier analysis of fewer than 750 of the donors excluded some 15 rarely observed V segments, including chromosome 9 orphons, because counts were too low. At a false discovery rate of 0.05, a later analysis linked 15,000 to 20,000 TCR beta sequences to specific HLA alleles. Some IMGT-functional V segments, including TRBV6-2 and TRBV6-3, could not be told apart with the 87-base-pair reads, so those segments were excluded. A later analysis found that most CMV-associated TCR beta chains appeared HLA-restricted, with HLA associations seemingly driven largely by CMV exposure. A further reported finding was that TCR beta sequences accurately predicted the HLA-A and HLA-B alleles for most subjects in the first cohort. V-gene and J-gene trimming of TCR beta chains was associated with a missense DCLRE1C variant in a later genetic analysis, and the association was replicated in an independent cohort. In a later analysis, HLA-associated TCR beta chains showed more clonal expansion and lower generation probabilities than non-associated chains that were equally common. Assigning TCR associations to individual alleles was difficult when HLA alleles, especially DR and DQ, strongly co-occurred. A group of highly shared sequence variants was considered likely to be a technical artifact of the sequencing pipeline. The study gave a list of some 150 TCR beta chains associated with cytomegalovirus. Roughly uniform sequencing depth across donors was assumed in presence/absence analyses, although this assumption may not hold. A later analysis found that TCR association rates varied across HLA loci, with DRB1 alleles showing the most associated TCRs and HLA-C alleles the fewest. A few of the identified cytomegalovirus-associated TCR beta chains were confirmed in vitro to be specific for cytomegalovirus antigens. Cytomegalovirus status was reported to be diagnosed by the classifier with high specificity and sensitivity in both the original and validation cohorts. Several of the top co-occurrence clusters appeared to be linked to parvovirus B19, influenza, CMV and Epstein-Barr virus, according to a later analysis. Most TCR sequences were observed very rarely across donors, whereas some public TCRs were present in many individuals. In an earlier analysis of around 600 of the donors, most TCR beta V segments appeared in productive rearrangements about 87% or about 30% of the time, broadly matching IMGT annotations. The cohort was sequenced for TCR beta chains only, and without alpha or paired-chain data the features that could be detected were limited.

The receptor comes from a man aged 35 to 55 in good health and CMV-seronegative. The chain is made from TRBV7-9 and TRBJ2-3, with 11 middle bases fitting TRBD2. Input material: PBMCs. For the CDR3, the sequence is CASSDSGRDTDTQYF. The DNA sequence is TGTGCCAGCAGCGATAGCGGGAGGGACACAGATACGCAGTATTTT.